What follows is one T cell receptor beta chain and its context. In TCRdb, the RT-PCR reads were re-called with MiXCR into one record per CDR3 protein. The table records around 150,000 distinct CDR3 sequences, 30% to 45% of them present only once. V was clipped by 5 bases and J by 11 bases; unmatched bases: 15. The CDR3 runs 15 residues. This specimen belongs to a study of patients and donors after allogeneic stem cell transplantation. The receptor was derived from a human donor who was either an allogeneic HSCT recipient or a stem cell or donor lymphocyte infusion donor (not recorded which). It is not recorded whose cells these are; they may come from a transplant donor. Sequencing was done on a sample of blood, either unsorted or a sorted T cell fraction (not recorded which). This sequence joins TRBV12-3 or TRBV12-4 and TRBJ1-5; TRBD1 matches 7 bases. CDR3: CASSLTGQTLGAQHF. As DNA, the CDR3 is TGTGCCAGCAGTCTGACGGGACAGACGTTAGGGGCCCAGCATTTT.